The T cell receptor (beta chain) under discussion was sequenced for a study of T-cell memory formation after mild COVID-19. Each CDR3 protein gets one entry after TCRdb re-called the 5' RACE reads with MiXCR. The sample holds approximately 300,000 distinct CDR3 sequences, 15% seen once. The CDR3 is 16 amino acids. V was pared by 5 bases and J by 9 bases, with 11 bases of the junction left unmatched. The germline V gene has CDR1 GTSNPN and CDR2 SVGIG (reference sequence). This clonotype appeared many times. The V and J genes are TRBV30 and TRBJ2-1, with 15 positions matching TRBD2. Sequencing was done on a sample of PBMCs or a T cell subset sorted from them (not recorded which). The source is a man between 18 and 35 years old who had mild COVID-19 (a few samples of this study predate the infection). Cell type and time point are not known. The CDR3 loop reads CAWSLGLAGGGAEQFF. CDR3 bases: TGTGCCTGGTCTTTGGGACTAGCGGGGGGAGGGGCTGAGCAGTTCTTC.